This T cell receptor beta chain comes out of a study of response to subunit inactivated influenza vaccine. From germline, CDR1 is MNHNS and CDR2 SASEGT. Losses at the gene ends were 6 bases for V and 4 bases for J; bases not matched to a gene: 8. The CDR3 consists of 15 residues. TCRdb called the RT-PCR reads again in MiXCR, with one record for every CDR3 protein. The sample contains some 570,000 distinct CDR3 sequences, around 11% of which appear only once. In addition, the sample was reused for a study of T cells expressing NK-cell markers. That source adds: TCR beta cDNA was made by 5'RACE template switching with UMIs.

The starting material was PBMCs from blood, obtained on the day of vaccination. This receptor was identified in a man aged 45-65 years who received an inactivated influenza vaccine. The gene calls are TRBV6-1 and TRBJ2-7; 11 bases line up with TRBD2. The CDR3, as DNA: TGTGCCAGCAGCACAACTAGCGGGAGTCGATACGAGCAGTACTTC. Translated, it gives CASSTTSGSRYEQYF.